The 32 T cell receptor beta chains presented below share a single source sample, sequenced in a study of OX40 agonist ivuxolimab in advanced cancers. TCRdb keeps only in-frame clones here, not all; method: immunoSEQ multiplex PCR. Of more than 95,000 clones listed, approximately 90% are singletons. The material sequenced was CD4+ or CD8+ T cells sorted from blood, taken in a trial of the OX40 agonist ivuxolimab. Receptor source: an adult with an advanced solid tumor such as melanoma, head and neck, liver or kidney cancer.

This chain connects TRBV6-6 to TRBJ1-1, with D possibly matching TRBD1 (5 bases). CDR1 is MNHNY and CDR2 is SVGAGI in the germline V gene (reference sequence). The CDR3 is 13 amino acids. The ends were cut back, 6 bases at V and 4 bases at J, with 12 bases in the middle. The CDR3 DNA reads TGTGCCAGCAGCAGGGACCGGGGCACTGAAGCTTTCTTT. This sequence encodes CASSRDRGTEAFF.

As concerns this clone: Other DNA sequences in this specimen translate into the identical CDR3. The rearrangement uses TRBV28 and TRBJ1-1; D uncertain. V was shortened by 3 bases and J by 1 base, with 6 bases between the two germline ends. The CDR3 has 13 residues. The germline gives CDR1 MDHEN, CDR2 SYDVKM. The CDR3: CASSLSGNTEAFF. The CDR3 DNA reads as TGTGCCAGCAGTTTGAGTGGGAACACTGAAGCTTTCTTT.

The chain employs TRBV7-2 and TRBJ1-2; 7 bases are a match to TRBD1. V shed 4 bases and J 8 bases; nucleotides not matched to a gene: 7. The CDR3 length is 13 residues. Germline loops: CDR1 SGHTA, CDR2 FQGNSA. Here the CDR3 reads CASSSDRSAGYTF. The DNA for the CDR3 is TGTGCCAGCAGCTCGGACAGGTCGGCAGGCTACACCTTC.

This chain connects TRBV15 to TRBJ2-1; D unresolved. The V end was cut by 1 base, the J end by 10 bases, with 8 bases between. The CDR3 length is 12 residues. Germline CDR1 is LNHNV and CDR2 is YYDKDF (reference sequence). CDR3 amino acids: CATSRVPQEQFF. DNA for the CDR3: TGTGCCACCAGCAGAGTTCCGCAGGAGCAGTTCTTC.

This chain connects TRBV19 to TRBJ2-3, with D possibly matching TRBD1 (5 bases). V was clipped by 8 bases and J by 0 bases, with 15 bases between them. The CDR3 covers 15 residues. Germline CDR1 LNHDA, CDR2 SQIVND (reference sequence). The CDR3: CASSNDRASTDTQYF. DNA of the CDR3: TGTGCCAGTTCTAACGACAGAGCTAGCACAGATACGCAGTATTTT.

The rearrangement joins TRBV7-9 to TRBJ1-2; D not certain. Trimming removed 2 bases at V and 4 bases at J, with 14 bases between. The germline CDR1 and CDR2 sequences are SEHNR and FQNEAQ (reference sequence). There are 15 residues in the CDR3. The CDR3 DNA reads as TGTGCCAGCAGCTTAATGCCGACCTCTGGCTATGGCTACACCTTC. Its translation: CASSLMPTSGYGYTF.

The chain couples TRBV10-3 to TRBJ2-2, with 10 bases fitting TRBD2. The CDR3 length is 14 residues. Germline-derived CDR1 and CDR2 are ENHRY and SYGVKD. Germline trimming cut 8 bases from V and 3 bases from J; bases unmatched to any gene: 3. CDR3: CAIALAGDTGELFF. DNA for the CDR3: TGTGCCATCGCCCTAGCGGGGGACACCGGGGAGCTGTTTTTT.

The chain links TRBV5-1 to TRBJ2-1; 8 positions agree with TRBD1. The germline gives CDR1 SGHRS, CDR2 YFSETQ. The CDR3 sequence is 11 residues long. Germline trimming cut 2 bases from V and 12 bases from J; bases unmatched to any gene: 1. CDR3 nucleotides: TGCGCCAGCAGCTTAGACAGGGGGCAGTTCTTC. This encodes CASSLDRGQFF.

This rearrangement joins TRBV5-6 to TRBJ2-7, with TRBD2 as a possible D gene (6 bases). The CDR3 consists of 15 residues. V was shortened by 1 base and J by 6 bases, with 17 bases between the two germline ends. Germline-derived CDR1 and CDR2 are SGHDT and YYEEEE. The CDR3 here is CASSLWRGLIREQYF. CDR3 bases: TGTGCCAGCAGCTTGTGGAGGGGTTTAATTCGCGAGCAGTACTTC.

In this sample, this clone turned up once. This chain joins TRBV5-4 and TRBJ2-5, with D perhaps TRBD1 (6 bases). The CDR3 is made up of 16 amino acids. V shed 0 bases and J shed 0 bases, with 12 bases lying between them. The germline gives CDR1 SGHNT, CDR2 YYREEE (reference sequence). The CDR3 region has the DNA TGTGCCAGCAGCTTGGGGGGAAGGGGGTACCAAGAGACCCAGTACTTC. Translated: CASSLGGRGYQETQYF. The full variable domain, with the rest looked up from reference TRBV5-4 and TRBJ2-5, is ETGVTQSPTHLIKTRGQQVTLRCSSQSGHNTVSWYQQALGQGPQFIFQYYREEENGRGNFPPRFSGLQFPNYSSELNVNALELDDSALYLCASSLGGRGYQETQYFGPGTRLLVL.

The rearrangement links TRBV19 to TRBJ1-2; 9 bases are a match to TRBD1. This CDR3 is built from 14 residues. The germline V gene has CDR1 LNHDA and CDR2 SQIVND (reference sequence). Trimming cost V 5 bases and J 8 bases; bases outside gene matches: 9. The CDR3 nucleotides read TGTGCCAGTAGTTCCGGGACAGGGATTAGGGGCTACACCTTC. Residues: CASSSGTGIRGYTF.

The V call is TRBV28, the J call TRBJ1-4; 8 nucleotides line up with TRBD1. Germline CDR1 MDHEN, CDR2 SYDVKM. This CDR3 comprises 14 residues. The V segment lost 6 bases and the J segment 8 bases; nucleotides outside the gene matches: 8. In DNA form, the CDR3 reads TGTGCCAGCAGACCAGGGGGCTCTCGGGAAAAACTGTTTTTT. Its translation is CASRPGGSREKLFF.

The genes are TRBV29-1 and TRBJ2-2, with 7 positions matching TRBD1. Losses at the gene ends were 2 bases for V and 6 bases for J; bases not matched to a gene: 3. The CDR3 is 13 residues long. From germline, CDR1 is SQVTM and CDR2 ANQGSEA. In nucleotides, the CDR3 is TGCAGCGTTGAACATACAGGGGCCGGGGAGCTGTTTTTT. Translated, it gives CSVEHTGAGELFF.

This chain links TRBV6-5 with TRBJ2-7; D may match TRBD1 or TRBD2 (5 bases each). The germline gives CDR1 MNHEY, CDR2 SVGAGI. V was cut by 7 bases and J by 0 bases, with 10 bases left in between. The CDR3 loop spans 13 amino acids. The CDR3 DNA sequence: TGTGCCAGCACTTGGGGGAGCTCCTACGAGCAGTACTTC. This encodes CASTWGSSYEQYF.

On this clone: This same CDR3 is encoded by further DNA sequences in the sample. The V and J genes are TRBV28 and TRBJ1-2; D not resolved. Trimming pared 2 bases from V and 0 bases from J, leaving 4 bases between. In germline, CDR1 is MDHEN, CDR2 SYDVKM. The CDR3 extends over 13 amino acids. The CDR3 sequence is CASSLGPNYGYTF. CDR3 nucleotides: TGTGCCAGCAGTTTAGGTCCTAACTATGGCTACACCTTC.

The CDR3 reads CASSLVWSSSNEQFF. The CDR3 DNA follows: TGTGCCAGCAGCTTAGTATGGAGCTCCTCGAATGAGCAGTTCTTC. The chain combines TRBV7-2 with TRBJ2-1; D remains ambiguous. Trimming took 1 base from V and 7 from J, leaving 14 bases between them. This CDR3 comprises 15 residues. Germline lookup yields CDR1 SGHTA and CDR2 FQGNSA.

CDR3 nucleotides: TGTGCCAGCAGTGATGCTGGGGGGGCCTCCTACGAGCAGTACTTC. It is translated as CASSDAGGASYEQYF. The chain employs TRBV6-1 and TRBJ2-7, with D possibly being TRBD2 (7 bases). This CDR3 has 15 residues. The V and J ends lost 3 bases and 0 bases respectively, with 12 bases between them. Germline V gene data show CDR1 as MNHNS and CDR2 as SASEGT.

The chain employs TRBV2 and TRBJ2-5, with a tentative D call TRBD1 (5 bases). The CDR3 is 14 amino acids. Trimming cost V 0 bases and J 7 bases, with 12 bases left between them. Germline V gene sequence: CDR1 SNHLY, CDR2 FYNNEI. CDR3 loop: CASSEATPTGTQYF. DNA for the CDR3: TGTGCCAGCAGTGAAGCAACCCCAACAGGGACCCAGTACTTC.

The chain carries TRBV5-1 and TRBJ2-3; 11 positions agree with TRBD2. Germline V lookup: CDR1 SGHRS, CDR2 YFSETQ. This CDR3 has 18 amino acids. The junction had 13 bases not matched to a gene; V was cut back by 3 bases and J by 4 bases. The CDR3 loop reads CASSSGLAGGSRADTQYF. In DNA, the CDR3 is TGCGCCAGCAGCTCCGGACTAGCGGGTGGCTCTCGGGCAGATACGCAGTATTTT.

Of note for this clone: Other DNA sequences in this specimen translate into the identical CDR3. The gene calls are TRBV18 and TRBJ2-5, with D tentatively TRBD2 (5 bases). The CDR3 is made up of 14 amino acids. Trimming left V 2 bases short and J 2 bases short, with 9 bases between. The V gene's germline CDR1 is KGHSH and CDR2 LQKENI. In DNA, the CDR3 is TGTGCCAGCTCACCAGGAGGTCCTCAAGAGACCCAGTACTTC. It encodes CASSPGGPQETQYF.

The chain combines TRBV6-5 with TRBJ1-2; 9 bases are a match to TRBD1. This CDR3 contains 15 residues. Germline CDR1 is MNHEY and CDR2 is SVGAGI. Trimming took 6 bases from V and 4 from J; bases not matched to a gene: 9. This chain's CDR3 is CASSRGQGGSYGYTF. The CDR3 DNA follows: TGTGCCAGCAGCCGGGGACAGGGAGGGAGCTATGGCTACACCTTC.

The chain links TRBV4-1 to TRBJ2-3; no clear D. The germline V gene encodes CDR1 MGHRA and CDR2 YSYEKL. This CDR3 spans 15 amino acids. The V and J ends lost 0 bases and 4 bases respectively, with 11 bases between them. The CDR3 sequence: CASSQDRGGPDTQYF. CDR3 DNA sequence: TGCGCCAGCAGCCAAGATCGCGGTGGCCCAGATACGCAGTATTTT.

The rearrangement links TRBV28 to TRBJ1-2; maybe TRBD1 (6 bases). V dropped 5 bases and J dropped 1 base, with 8 bases sitting between them. The CDR3 extends over 13 amino acids. Germline V gives CDR1 MDHEN, CDR2 SYDVKM. As DNA, the CDR3 is TGTGCCAGCAGTACACAGGGTAACTATGGCTACACCTTC. Protein sequence: CASSTQGNYGYTF.

This chain connects TRBV28 to TRBJ1-2; D remains ambiguous. V lost 6 bases and J 6 bases, leaving 8 bases between the germline ends. The CDR3 is made up of 11 amino acids. Looked up from germline, CDR1 is MDHEN and CDR2 is SYDVKM. The CDR3: CASSRLDGYTF. DNA for the CDR3: TGTGCCAGCAGCCGCCTAGATGGCTACACCTTC.

The chain joins TRBV7-2 to TRBJ2-7; D is unclear. Looked up from germline, CDR1 is SGHTA and CDR2 is FQGNSA. V dropped 3 bases and J dropped 0 bases, with 6 bases sitting between them. The CDR3 spans 13 residues. This CDR3 reads CASSFVSSYEQYF. The DNA for the CDR3 is TGTGCCAGCAGCTTCGTCAGCTCCTACGAGCAGTACTTC.

The V call is TRBV28, the J call TRBJ2-5; D is ambiguous. The CDR3 loop spans 11 amino acids. Trimming pared 6 bases from V and 2 bases from J, leaving 4 bases between. In germline, CDR1 is MDHEN, CDR2 SYDVKM. The CDR3 protein is CASSLQETQYF. CDR3 nucleotides: TGTGCCAGCAGCTTACAAGAGACCCAGTACTTC.

The V call is TRBV14, the J call TRBJ1-1, with D unresolved. Germline CDR1 and CDR2: SGHDN and FVKESK. Trimming removed 1 base at V and 5 bases at J, with 14 bases between. The CDR3 loop spans 15 amino acids. CDR3 sequence: CASSQGGSQRTEAFF. CDR3 bases: TGTGCCAGCAGCCAAGGCGGTTCTCAGCGGACTGAAGCTTTCTTT.

This rearrangement joins TRBV15 to TRBJ1-2; D is unresolved. The CDR3 is 13 residues long. Germline-derived CDR1 and CDR2 are LNHNV and YYDKDF (reference sequence). V was pared by 0 bases and J by 7 bases, with 9 bases between. This chain's CDR3 is CATSRDLRIGYTF. The CDR3 bases are TGTGCCACCAGCAGAGATTTAAGGATTGGCTACACCTTC.

The chain carries TRBV10-2 and TRBJ2-7; the D gene is possibly TRBD1 (5 bases). The V gene lost 3 bases and the J gene lost 2 bases, with 8 bases spanning the gap. In germline, CDR1 is WSHSY, CDR2 SAAADI. The CDR3 totals 13 residues. The CDR3 DNA sequence: TGCGCCAGCAGTGAACAGGAAGCCTACGAGCAGTACTTC. Its translation is CASSEQEAYEQYF.

The genes are TRBV21-1 and TRBJ1-2; no DNA check was done on the table's D call, TRBD1. TRBV21-1 is described as a pseudogene. The CDR3 runs 17 residues. CDR3 in DNA: TGTGCCAGCAGCAAAGTCGTCCGACAGTCACTCAACTATGGCTACACCTTC. Protein sequence: CASSKVVRQSLNYGYTF.

The CDR3 coding sequence is TGTGCCAGCTCACCACTACGAAGGACAGTCTGGATGGGCAATGAGCAGTTCTTC. This encodes CASSPLRRTVWMGNEQFF. The V gene is TRBV18, the J gene TRBJ2-1, with D tentatively TRBD1 (6 bases). Trimming stripped 1 base from V and 6 bases from J, with 22 bases between. Per germline, CDR1 KGHSH and CDR2 LQKENI. The CDR3 has 18 residues. Drawing the rest from reference TRBV18 and TRBJ2-1, the complete variable domain is NAGVMQNPRHLVRRRGQEARLRCSPMKGHSHVYWYRQLPEEGLKFMVYLQKENIIDESGMPKERFSAEFPKEGPSILRIQQVVRGDSAAYFCASSPLRRTVWMGNEQFFGPGTRLTVL.

Details on this clone: The junction differs from germline at one of its ends, possibly a read error. The chain couples TRBV7-7 to TRBJ2-2, with D maybe TRBD1 (6 bases). The V gene's germline CDR1 is SSHAT and CDR2 FNYEAQ (reference sequence). The CDR3 contains 14 residues. This chain's CDR3 is CASSAQGRTGELFF. The CDR3 DNA is TGTGCTAGCAGCGCCCAGGGGCGAACCGGGGAGCTGTTTTTT.